This section outlines one T cell receptor beta chain sequence together with its context. Its antigen is still unknown. Per-nucleotide qualities are absent, and no much larger clonotype sits a single base away. The sample belongs to a study of blood T cell repertoires in COVID-19 (dated by TCRdb to the early 2020s). Notes on the research overall: Samples covering the acute and convalescent phases of COVID-19 were provided by collaborators in the United States, Italy and Spain. The prospective study material was composed of cDNA or gDNA derived from T cells, B-cell-depleted T cells, or PBMCs. Deeply sampled blood TCRbeta repertoires from subjects exposed to, actively infected with, or recovered from COVID-19 were included in the dataset. The repertoires were made available in a free public database intended to serve as a resource for research on the immune response to SARS-CoV-2. Samples were obtained from the ongoing ImmuneRACE study (first 160 participants) and from 950 to 1,500 subjects provided by 6 global collaborators. Nearly every sample came with metadata listing a de-identified subject ID, COVID-19 status, age in years and sex. Where HLA class I and class II types were available, the types were taken from metadata supplied by the sample provider, not from assay-based typing. On the study overall, not on this receptor specifically: The amount of clinical and demographic metadata varied by source and participant and was provided uncurated.

TCRbeta CDR3 regions were amplified from genomic DNA using the immunoSEQ Assay, a bias-controlled multiplex PCR. The study's processing was this. The number of nucleated cells in each sample was estimated by amplification of reference gene primers within the assay. Sequence reads were collapsed and filtered to measure the absolute abundance of every unique TCRbeta CDR3 rearrangement. For each sample, productive Simpson clonality was calculated as the square root of Simpson's diversity index across productive rearrangements. TCRdb took over this immuneACCESS table, retaining in-frame rearrangements with V and J assigned. Such tables are incomplete; in checked studies, under half of the missing clones stem from an unresolved V gene, and the remainder is unexplained. Clone size and V and J calls were adopted from that table, with D and trimming inferred from the DNA. This sample has 100,000 to 150,000 clones in its table, and 85% of those were observed once. In total, the top ten clones hold about 7% of the sample.

Each collaborating institution followed its own protocols to collect whole blood in K2EDTA tubes. For TCRbeta analysis, collaborators shipped samples as frozen whole blood, isolated PBMCs, or DNA extracted from either of those sample types. Trimming costs V 7 bases and J 16 bases, and their ends lie 11 bases apart. CDR1 and CDR2 were assigned from the germline V gene as SGHDN and FVKESK. The CDR3 measures 9 amino acids from cysteine to phenylalanine. Just the 27-base CDR3 DNA is kept, in frame starting at base 1. The V gene is TRBV14 and the J gene is TRBJ2-1, with the D gene too uncertain to name. The specimen sequenced was peripheral blood. The clonotype originates from an elderly man with active or convalescent COVID-19. The nucleotide sequence is TGTGCCAGCAACAACCGCAGTTTCTTC. This is translated as CASNNRSFF.